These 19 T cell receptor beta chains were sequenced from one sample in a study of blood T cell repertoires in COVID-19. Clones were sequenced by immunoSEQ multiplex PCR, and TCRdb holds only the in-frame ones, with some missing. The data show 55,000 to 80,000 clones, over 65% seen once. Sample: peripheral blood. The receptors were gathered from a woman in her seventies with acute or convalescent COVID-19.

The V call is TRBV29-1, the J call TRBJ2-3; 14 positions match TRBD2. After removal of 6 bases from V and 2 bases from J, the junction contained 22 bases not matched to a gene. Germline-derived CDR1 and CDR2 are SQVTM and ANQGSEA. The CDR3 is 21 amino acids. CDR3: CSVIYFPGLAGEGAYTDTQYF. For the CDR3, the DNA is TGCAGCGTCATTTATTTTCCGGGACTAGCGGGAGAGGGGGCTTACACAGATACGCAGTATTTT.

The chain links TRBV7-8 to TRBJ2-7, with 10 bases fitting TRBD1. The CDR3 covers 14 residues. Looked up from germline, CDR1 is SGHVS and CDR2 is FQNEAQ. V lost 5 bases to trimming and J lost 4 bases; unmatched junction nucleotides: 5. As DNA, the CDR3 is TGTGCCAGCAGCCCCAGGACAGGGGGTTACGAGCAGTACTTC. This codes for CASSPRTGGYEQYF.

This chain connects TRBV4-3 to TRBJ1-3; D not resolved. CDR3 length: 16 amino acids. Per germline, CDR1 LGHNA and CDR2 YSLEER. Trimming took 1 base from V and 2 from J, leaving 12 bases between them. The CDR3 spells CASSQASNGAGNTIYF. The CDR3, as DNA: TGCGCCAGCAGCCAAGCCTCCAACGGGGCTGGAAACACCATATATTTT.

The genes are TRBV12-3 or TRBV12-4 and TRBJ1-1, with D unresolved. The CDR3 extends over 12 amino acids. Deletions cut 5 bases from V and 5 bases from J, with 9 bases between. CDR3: CASSKTQTEAFF. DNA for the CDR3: TGTGCCAGCAGTAAAACCCAGACTGAAGCTTTCTTT.

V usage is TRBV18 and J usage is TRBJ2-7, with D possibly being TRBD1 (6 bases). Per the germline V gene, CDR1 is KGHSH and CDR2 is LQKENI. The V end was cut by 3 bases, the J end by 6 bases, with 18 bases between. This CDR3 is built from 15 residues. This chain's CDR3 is CASSPSITGFGEQYF. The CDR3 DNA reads TGTGCCAGCTCACCGAGTATTACAGGGTTCGGCGAGCAGTACTTC.

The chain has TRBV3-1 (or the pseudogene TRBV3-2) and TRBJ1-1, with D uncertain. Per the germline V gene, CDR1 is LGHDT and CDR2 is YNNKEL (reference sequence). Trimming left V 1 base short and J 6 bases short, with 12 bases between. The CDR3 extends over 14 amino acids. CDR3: CASSQVATKAEAFF. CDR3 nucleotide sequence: TGTGCCAGCAGCCAAGTTGCCACTAAGGCTGAAGCTTTCTTT.

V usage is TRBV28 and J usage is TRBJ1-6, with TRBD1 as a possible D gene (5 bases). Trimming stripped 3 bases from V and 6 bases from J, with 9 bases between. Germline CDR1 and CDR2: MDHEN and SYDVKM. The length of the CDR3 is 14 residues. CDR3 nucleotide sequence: TGTGCCAGCAGTTTTGGGGGGGGTAATTCACCCCTCCACTTT. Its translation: CASSFGGGNSPLHF.

CDR3 nucleotides: TGTGCCAGCAGTGCTGTAGACAGATTGAACACTGAAGCTTTCTTT. This translates into CASSAVDRLNTEAFF. J is TRBJ1-1 and V is TRBV25-1, with a weak D call TRBD1 (5 bases). CDR1 is MGHDK and CDR2 is SYGVNS in the germline V gene. Trimming took 4 bases from V and 0 from J, leaving 12 bases between them. The CDR3 consists of 15 residues.

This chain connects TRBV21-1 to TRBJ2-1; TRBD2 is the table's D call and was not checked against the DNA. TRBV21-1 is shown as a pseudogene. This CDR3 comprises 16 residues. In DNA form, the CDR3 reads TGTGCCAGCAGCAAACTTCTTCTAGCTCCTCGGAATGAGCAGTTCTTC. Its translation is CASSKLLLAPRNEQFF.

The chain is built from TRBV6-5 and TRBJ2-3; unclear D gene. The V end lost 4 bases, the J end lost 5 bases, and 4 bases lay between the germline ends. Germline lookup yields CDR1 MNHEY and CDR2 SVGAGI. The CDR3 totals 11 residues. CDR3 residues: CASSWLDTQYF. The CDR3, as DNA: TGTGCCAGCAGTTGGCTAGATACGCAGTATTTT.

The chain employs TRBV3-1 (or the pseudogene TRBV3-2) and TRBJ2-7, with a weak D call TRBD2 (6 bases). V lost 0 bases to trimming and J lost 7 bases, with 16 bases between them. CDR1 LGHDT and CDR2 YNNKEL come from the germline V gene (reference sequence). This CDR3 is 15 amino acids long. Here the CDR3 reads CASSQDRGTGREQYF. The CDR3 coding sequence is TGTGCCAGCAGCCAAGATCGGGGGACGGGACGGGAGCAGTACTTC.

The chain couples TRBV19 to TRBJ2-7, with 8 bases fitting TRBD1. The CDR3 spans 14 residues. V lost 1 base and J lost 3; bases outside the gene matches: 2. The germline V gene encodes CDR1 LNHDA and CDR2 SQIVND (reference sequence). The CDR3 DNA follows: TGTGCCAGTAGTATAGGACAGGGGCTCTACGAGCAGTACTTC. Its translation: CASSIGQGLYEQYF. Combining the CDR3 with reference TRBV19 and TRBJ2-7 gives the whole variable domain DGGITQSPKYLFRKEGQNVTLSCEQNLNHDAMYWYRQDPGQGLRLIYYSQIVNDFQKGDIAEGYSVSREKKESFPLTVTSAQKNPTAFYLCASSIGQGLYEQYFGPGTRLTVT.

CDR3 amino acids: CSVGASATGELFF. In DNA form, the CDR3 reads TGCAGCGTTGGAGCTAGCGCGACCGGGGAGCTGTTTTTT. The V call is TRBV29-1, the J call TRBJ2-2; tentative D call: TRBD2 (6 bases). CDR1 and CDR2 (germline): SQVTM, ANQGSEA. Trimming pared 4 bases from V and 5 bases from J, leaving 11 bases between. The CDR3 length is 13 residues.

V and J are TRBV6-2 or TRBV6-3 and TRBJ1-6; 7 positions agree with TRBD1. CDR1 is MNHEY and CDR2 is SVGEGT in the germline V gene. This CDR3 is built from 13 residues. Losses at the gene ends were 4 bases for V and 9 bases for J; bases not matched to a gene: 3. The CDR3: CASSSQGGSPLHF. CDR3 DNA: TGTGCCAGCAGTTCTCAGGGGGGTTCACCCCTCCACTTT.

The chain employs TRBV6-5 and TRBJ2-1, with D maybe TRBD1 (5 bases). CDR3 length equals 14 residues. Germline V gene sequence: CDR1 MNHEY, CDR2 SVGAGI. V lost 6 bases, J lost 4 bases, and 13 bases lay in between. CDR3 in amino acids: CASRKGAGYNEQFF. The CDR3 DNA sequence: TGTGCCAGCAGAAAAGGGGCAGGATACAATGAGCAGTTCTTC.

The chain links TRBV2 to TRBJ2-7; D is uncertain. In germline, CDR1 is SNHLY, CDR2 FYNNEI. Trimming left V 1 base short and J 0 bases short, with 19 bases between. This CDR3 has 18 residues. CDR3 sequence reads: CASSEGTWQHFSSYEQYF. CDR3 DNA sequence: TGTGCCAGCAGTGAAGGTACATGGCAACATTTCAGCTCCTACGAGCAGTACTTC.

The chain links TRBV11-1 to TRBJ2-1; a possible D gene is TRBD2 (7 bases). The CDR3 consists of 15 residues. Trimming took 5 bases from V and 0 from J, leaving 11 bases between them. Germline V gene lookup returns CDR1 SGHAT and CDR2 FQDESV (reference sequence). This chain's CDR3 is CASSPRGGSYNEQFF. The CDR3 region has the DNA TGTGCCAGCAGCCCAAGGGGGGGCTCCTACAATGAGCAGTTCTTC.

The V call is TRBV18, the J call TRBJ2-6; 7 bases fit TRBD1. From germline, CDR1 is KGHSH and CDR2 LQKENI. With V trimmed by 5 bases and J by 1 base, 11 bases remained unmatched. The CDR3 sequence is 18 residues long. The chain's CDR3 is CASSILTGIGSGANVLTF. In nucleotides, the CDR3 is TGTGCCAGCTCAATTTTGACAGGGATAGGTTCTGGGGCCAACGTCCTGACTTTC.

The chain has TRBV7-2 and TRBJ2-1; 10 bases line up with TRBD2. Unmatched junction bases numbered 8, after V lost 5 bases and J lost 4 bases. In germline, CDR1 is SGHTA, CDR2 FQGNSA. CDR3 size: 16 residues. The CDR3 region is CASSKIAGGIYNEQFF. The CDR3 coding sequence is TGTGCCAGCAGCAAAATAGCGGGAGGCATTTACAATGAGCAGTTCTTC.